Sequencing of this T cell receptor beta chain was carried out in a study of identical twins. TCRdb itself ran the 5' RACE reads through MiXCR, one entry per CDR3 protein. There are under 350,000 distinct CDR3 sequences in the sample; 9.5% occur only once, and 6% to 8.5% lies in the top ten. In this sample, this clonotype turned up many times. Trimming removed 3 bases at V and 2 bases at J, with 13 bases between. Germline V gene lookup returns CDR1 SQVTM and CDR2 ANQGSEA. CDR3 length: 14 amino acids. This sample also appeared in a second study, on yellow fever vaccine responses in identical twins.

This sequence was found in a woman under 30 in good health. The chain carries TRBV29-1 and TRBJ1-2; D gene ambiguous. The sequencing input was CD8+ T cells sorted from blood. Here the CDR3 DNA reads TGCAGCGTTGATGGAATGACGGGGAACTATGGCTACACCTTC. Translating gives CSVDGMTGNYGYTF.